The 26 T cell receptor beta chains below were found in one sample sequenced in a study of OX40 agonist ivuxolimab in advanced cancers. Using immunoSEQ multiplex PCR, the repertoire was profiled, and TCRdb retains in-frame clones only, with some absent. The sample holds some 64,000 clones; just over 90% are singletons and the top ten take under 20%. This specimen consisted of CD4+ or CD8+ T cells sorted from blood, obtained in a trial of the OX40 agonist ivuxolimab. These receptors came from an adult with an advanced solid tumor such as melanoma, head and neck, liver or kidney cancer.

The chain is built from TRBV2 and TRBJ2-6; unclear D gene. V lost 6 bases and J 0 bases, leaving 6 bases between the germline ends. The CDR3 runs 14 residues. Per germline, CDR1 SNHLY and CDR2 FYNNEI. The chain's CDR3 is CASRPDSGANVLTF. The CDR3 region has the DNA TGTGCCAGCAGACCCGACTCTGGGGCCAACGTCCTGACTTTC.

V and J are TRBV27 and TRBJ1-5, with D possibly being TRBD1 (5 bases). Trimming left V 7 bases short and J 0 bases short, with 7 bases between. The CDR3 is 13 amino acids. Looked up from germline, CDR1 is MNHEY and CDR2 is SMNVEV (reference sequence). CDR3 bases: TGTGCCAGCACGGGGGGTAGCAATCAGCCCCAGCATTTT. Protein product: CASTGGSNQPQHF.

The chain is built from TRBV7-6 and TRBJ1-1, with D possibly being TRBD1 (5 bases). The CDR3 is 13 residues long. V was shortened by 5 bases and J by 4 bases, with 11 bases between the two germline ends. The germline V gene has CDR1 SGHVS and CDR2 FNYEAQ. The DNA for the CDR3 is TGTGCCAGCAGCCAAACTAGGGGCACTGAAGCTTTCTTT. Translated: CASSQTRGTEAFF. Filled out from reference TRBV7-6 and TRBJ1-1, the complete variable domain reads GAGVSQSPRYKVTKRGQDVALRCDPISGHVSLYWYRQALGQGPEFLTYFNYEAQQDKSGLPNDRFSAERPEGSISTLTIQRTEQRDSAMYRCASSQTRGTEAFFGQGTRLTVV.

The V gene is TRBV5-6, the J gene TRBJ2-7; 9 bases match TRBD1. The V gene's germline CDR1 is SGHDT and CDR2 YYEEEE. Germline trimming cut 4 bases from V and 3 bases from J; bases unmatched to any gene: 5. The CDR3 has 14 residues. The CDR3 region is CASSPGTGRYEQYF. CDR3 DNA: TGTGCCAGCAGCCCCGGGACAGGGCGCTACGAGCAGTACTTC.

This chain uses TRBV7-2 with TRBJ2-3; 11 positions agree with TRBD2. Germline V lookup: CDR1 SGHTA, CDR2 FQGNSA. V shed 5 bases, J shed 1 base, and the junction held 2 bases outside the gene matches. CDR3 length equals 15 residues. CDR3 sequence (DNA): TGTGCCAGCAGCCCGACTAGCGGGGGCACAGATACGCAGTATTTT. It specifies CASSPTSGGTDTQYF.

The CDR3 loop reads CASSLGAGPAYEQYF. CDR3 DNA sequence: TGTGCCAGCAGCTTAGGGGCGGGGCCGGCTTACGAGCAGTACTTC. The chain couples TRBV11-2 to TRBJ2-7; TRBD2 is a possible D gene (6 bases). Trimming took 1 base from V and 4 from J, leaving 14 bases between them. This CDR3 is built from 15 residues. Germline CDR1 reads SGHAT; CDR2 reads FQNNGV.

The V call is TRBV27, the J call TRBJ2-5; 9 bases line up with TRBD2. The junction had 5 bases not matched to a gene; V was cut back by 1 base and J by 2 bases. The V gene's germline CDR1 is MNHEY and CDR2 SMNVEV (reference sequence). The CDR3 is 16 amino acids. The CDR3 loop reads CASSLFASGVQETQYF. In DNA form, the CDR3 reads TGTGCCAGCAGTTTATTCGCTAGCGGGGTACAAGAGACCCAGTACTTC.

This chain uses TRBV27 with TRBJ1-1; D ambiguous. V shed 7 bases and J shed 3 bases, with 12 bases lying between them. Germline V CDR1 and CDR2: MNHEY, SMNVEV (reference sequence). CDR3 length equals 13 residues. CDR3 residues: CASTAGGYTEAFF. The CDR3, as DNA: TGTGCCAGCACTGCCGGAGGGTACACTGAAGCTTTCTTT.

V gene TRBV19 combines with J gene TRBJ2-3; D is ambiguous. Trimming left V 8 bases short and J 4 bases short, with 16 bases between. The germline V gene encodes CDR1 LNHDA and CDR2 SQIVND (reference sequence). This CDR3 contains 14 residues. Here the CDR3 DNA reads TGTGCCAGTCTAGACCCCACCGGGTCAGATACGCAGTATTTT. Translating gives CASLDPTGSDTQYF.

The V call is TRBV13, the J call TRBJ1-3; D unclear. Germline loops: CDR1 PRHDT, CDR2 FYEKMQ (reference sequence). Trimming took 5 bases from V and 4 from J, leaving 12 bases between them. This CDR3 is 14 amino acids long. This CDR3 reads CASSPPTGGNTIYF. The CDR3 DNA sequence: TGTGCCAGCAGCCCCCCCACGGGAGGAAACACCATATATTTT.

The genes are TRBV4-1 and TRBJ2-3; D is possibly TRBD1 or TRBD2 (5 bases each). The length of the CDR3 is 13 residues. Trimming pared 3 bases from V and 7 bases from J, leaving 11 bases between. Germline V gives CDR1 MGHRA, CDR2 YSYEKL. CDR3 protein: CASSQYQGHTQYF. In nucleotides, the CDR3 is TGCGCCAGCAGCCAGTACCAGGGACATACGCAGTATTTT.

The chain uses TRBV7-9 and TRBJ2-3, with TRBD1 identical over 7 bases. Germline assignment: CDR1 SEHNR and CDR2 FQNEAQ (reference sequence). V shed 4 bases and J 2 bases; nucleotides not matched to a gene: 6. This CDR3 is 15 amino acids long. The CDR3 here is CASSYTGEPTDTQYF. DNA of the CDR3: TGTGCCAGCAGCTATACAGGGGAACCCACAGATACGCAGTATTTT.

CDR3 DNA: TGTGCCAGCAGCCTAACTAGCGGGGGTTTGTACGAGCAGTACTTC. Residues: CASSLTSGGLYEQYF. The chain uses TRBV7-2 and TRBJ2-7; 11 bases are a match to TRBD2. The CDR3 has 15 residues. CDR1 is SGHTA and CDR2 is FQGNSA in the germline V gene. The V segment lost 5 bases and the J segment 4 bases; nucleotides outside the gene matches: 7.

The V call is TRBV5-1, the J call TRBJ2-7, with D perhaps TRBD1 (5 bases). Germline V gene lookup returns CDR1 SGHRS and CDR2 YFSETQ. The CDR3 is 14 amino acids. Trimming took 0 bases from V and 2 from J, leaving 9 bases between them. The CDR3 DNA follows: TGCGCCAGCAGCTTGGGGGGCGCGACCTACGAGCAGTACTTC. Encoded protein: CASSLGGATYEQYF.

The gene calls are TRBV6-5 and TRBJ1-1; 7 bases align to TRBD1. The trim removed 2 bases at V and 1 base at J, leaving 7 bases unmatched. CDR1 MNHEY and CDR2 SVGAGI come from the germline V gene. The CDR3 sequence is 16 residues long. CDR3 sequence (DNA): TGTGCCAGCAGTTACGGGGAGGCAGGGGGGAACACTGAAGCTTTCTTT. Translated, it gives CASSYGEAGGNTEAFF.

This clone was counted once. This chain joins TRBV2 and TRBJ2-3, with D hard to call. Germline values: CDR1 SNHLY, CDR2 FYNNEI. The CDR3 has 18 amino acids. Trimming took 6 bases from V and 4 from J, leaving 26 bases between them. This CDR3 is CASSPDRTRTENSDTQYF. The CDR3 DNA is TGTGCCAGCAGCCCTGACCGGACCCGTACCGAGAATTCAGATACGCAGTATTTT.

This clone was seen a single time. The rearrangement links TRBV21-1 to TRBJ1-2; TRBD1 reflects the table's D call only, with no check against the DNA. TRBV21-1 constitutes a pseudogene. The length of the CDR3 is 15 residues. Here the CDR3 DNA reads TGTGCCAGCAGATCCGGGACAGGCCAGCCTTATGGCTACACCTTC. Protein sequence: CASRSGTGQPYGYTF.

The V gene is TRBV13, the J gene TRBJ2-1, with 7 bases lining up with TRBD2. CDR1 is PRHDT and CDR2 is FYEKMQ in the germline V gene (reference sequence). After removal of 4 bases from V and 2 bases from J, the junction contained 11 bases not matched to a gene. This CDR3 is built from 17 residues. The CDR3 reads CASSSGGRGLTYNEQFF. DNA for the CDR3: TGTGCCAGCAGCTCCGGGGGGAGGGGACTAACCTACAATGAGCAGTTCTTC.

Comment on this clone: Other DNA variants within this sample encode the same CDR3. The chain links TRBV4-1 to TRBJ1-1; no firm D call. The length of the CDR3 is 15 residues. Germline loops: CDR1 MGHRA, CDR2 YSYEKL. Deletions cut 1 base from V and 0 bases from J, with 9 bases between. The CDR3 region is CASSQVGYMNTEAFF. In nucleotides, the CDR3 is TGCGCCAGCAGCCAAGTCGGGTACATGAACACTGAAGCTTTCTTT.

The chain has TRBV2 and TRBJ1-2; 7 nucleotides agree with TRBD1. This CDR3 spans 13 amino acids. Germline V gene sequence: CDR1 SNHLY, CDR2 FYNNEI. The CDR3 DNA is TGTGTCCAGCGGGACAGAGCTAACTATGGCTACACCTTC. Protein: CVQRDRANYGYTF.

This CDR3 is CASSLFSGATGELFF. CDR3 DNA sequence: TGTGCCAGCAGCCTATTCAGCGGGGCCACCGGGGAGCTGTTTTTT. The chain links TRBV14 to TRBJ2-2; 7 bases align to TRBD2. The CDR3 has 15 amino acids. CDR1 SGHDN and CDR2 FVKESK come from the germline V gene. Trimming removed 4 bases from V and 4 bases from J; junction bases left unmatched: 6.

The rearrangement uses TRBV19 and TRBJ2-1; TRBD2 is a possible D gene (5 bases). The CDR3 extends over 14 amino acids. The germline CDR1 and CDR2 sequences are LNHDA and SQIVND (reference sequence). The V end was cut by 3 bases, the J end by 3 bases, with 9 bases between. CDR3 residues: CASSIIRGYNEQFF. In DNA, the CDR3 is TGTGCCAGTAGTATTATTCGGGGCTACAATGAGCAGTTCTTC. Supplemented by reference TRBV19 and TRBJ2-1, the full variable domain reads DGGITQSPKYLFRKEGQNVTLSCEQNLNHDAMYWYRQDPGQGLRLIYYSQIVNDFQKGDIAEGYSVSREKKESFPLTVTSAQKNPTAFYLCASSIIRGYNEQFFGPGTRLTVL.

The rearrangement uses TRBV5-6 and TRBJ2-7; 8 nucleotides agree with TRBD2. The V gene end was trimmed by 1 base and the J gene end by 3 bases; junction bases not matched to a gene: 3. The CDR3 is 14 residues long. Germline V lookup: CDR1 SGHDT, CDR2 YYEEEE. The CDR3 nucleotides read TGTGCCAGCAGCTTGCAACTAGCGGTCTACGAGCAGTACTTC. This translates into CASSLQLAVYEQYF.

The chain is built from TRBV11-2 and TRBJ2-7; D gene uncertain. CDR1 SGHAT and CDR2 FQNNGV come from the germline V gene. This CDR3 has 12 residues. With 4 bases removed from V and 0 bases from J, the gap between germline ends came to 4 bases. The CDR3 nucleotides read TGTGCCAGCAGCTCAAGCTCCTACGAGCAGTACTTC. Its translation is CASSSSSYEQYF.

The rearrangement links TRBV6-1 to TRBJ2-3; possibly TRBD1 for D (5 bases). The CDR3 extends over 18 amino acids. Between the trimmed V and J ends, which lost 2 bases and 1 base, there was a span of 19 bases. The germline gives CDR1 MNHNS, CDR2 SASEGT. The CDR3, as DNA: TGTGCCAGCAGTGAAAATGTCCGACAGTCCTCGCGCACAGATACGCAGTATTTT. It yields the protein CASSENVRQSSRTDTQYF.

The V and J genes are TRBV7-2 and TRBJ1-3; a possible D gene is TRBD1 (5 bases). Germline V gene sequence: CDR1 SGHTA, CDR2 FQGNSA. Trimming took 3 bases from V and 0 from J, leaving 9 bases between them. The CDR3 sequence is 15 residues long. The CDR3 reads CASSLGPSSGNTIYF. DNA of the CDR3: TGTGCCAGCAGCTTGGGGCCGAGCTCTGGAAACACCATATATTTT.